This passage covers 22 T cell receptor beta chains from one sample sequenced in a study of cytomegalovirus exposure and HLA in healthy donors (dated by TCRdb to 2017 to 2019). The receptor library was made with the immunoSEQ multiplex PCR assay. For the multiplex PCR, a mixture combining 60 forward primers for TCR Vbeta segments and 13 reverse primers for TCR Jbeta segments was used. The source is immuneACCESS, and TCRdb retained only in-frame sequences with V and J called. Part of the clones is not carried over; for the studies checked, unresolved V genes explain less than half of this, and the remainder is unexplained. The sample yields roughly 140,000 clones; around 79% were counted once. In total, the top ten clones hold 0.5% to 0.85% of the sample. The sample taken for sequencing was PBMCs. The receptors derive from a male donor in good health and CMV-seronegative.

The chain employs TRBV7-9 and TRBJ2-3; 9 bases align to TRBD2. CDR1 and CDR2 from the germline V gene are SEHNR and FQNEAQ (reference sequence). CDR3 length: 16 amino acids. J gave up 2 bases and V 5 bases, and 8 bases lay outside the gene matches. CDR3 residues: CASSPRAGGITDTQYF. The CDR3 DNA follows: TGTGCCAGCAGCCCTAGAGCGGGGGGCATCACAGATACGCAGTATTTT.

The chain couples TRBV19 to TRBJ2-1; 15 nucleotides agree with TRBD2. The CDR3 is 16 amino acids. Per germline, CDR1 LNHDA and CDR2 SQIVND (reference sequence). The ends lost 8 bases at V and 4 bases at J; junction bases unmatched: 6. In DNA form, the CDR3 reads TGTGCCAGTTCGGGACTAGCGGGAGGCCTATACAATGAGCAGTTCTTC. Translated: CASSGLAGGLYNEQFF. Using reference TRBV19 and TRBJ2-1 for the parts outside the CDR3, the full variable domain is DGGITQSPKYLFRKEGQNVTLSCEQNLNHDAMYWYRQDPGQGLRLIYYSQIVNDFQKGDIAEGYSVSREKKESFPLTVTSAQKNPTAFYLCASSGLAGGLYNEQFFGPGTRLTVL.

As to this clone: Because the CDR3's place on the DNA is in doubt, the DNA is left out and the CDR3 is given as listed by TCRdb. V and J are TRBV25-1 and TRBJ2-7; TRBD1, the table's D call, was not compared with the DNA. Looked up from germline, CDR1 is MGHDK and CDR2 is SYGVNS. The CDR3 has 15 residues if both end residues are counted. CDR3 loop: CASSSSTGGKYEQYF.

This chain uses TRBV27 with TRBJ1-2; D call uncertain. V lost 0 bases to trimming and J lost 3 bases, with 8 bases between them. Germline V lookup: CDR1 MNHEY, CDR2 SMNVEV (reference sequence). This CDR3 contains 14 residues. The CDR3 sequence is CASSLSIADYGYTF. Written as DNA, the CDR3 is TGTGCCAGCAGTTTATCGATTGCAGACTATGGCTACACCTTC.

V and J are TRBV11-2 and TRBJ2-7; 9 nucleotides align to TRBD2. This CDR3 region has 14 residues. V was clipped by 4 bases and J by 3 bases; unmatched bases: 4. From germline, CDR1 is SGHAT and CDR2 FQNNGV. CDR3 loop: CASSSIAGVYEQYF. Here the CDR3 DNA reads TGTGCCAGCAGCTCTATAGCGGGGGTCTACGAGCAGTACTTC.

The chain employs TRBV9 and TRBJ2-3, with 10 bases fitting TRBD2. Trimming cost V 4 bases and J 6 bases; bases outside gene matches: 11. Germline loops: CDR1 SGDLS, CDR2 YYNGEE. This CDR3 is 16 amino acids long. This chain's CDR3 is CASSPRLAGVVDTQYF. The DNA for the CDR3 is TGTGCCAGCAGCCCGCGCCTAGCGGGAGTTGTGGATACGCAGTATTTT.

CDR3 sequence: CASSFARDIQETQYF. The CDR3 nucleotides read TGTGCCAGCAGCTTTGCTCGGGACATCCAAGAGACCCAGTACTTC. The chain carries TRBV7-9 and TRBJ2-5, with TRBD1 as a possible D gene (6 bases). Per the germline V gene, CDR1 is SEHNR and CDR2 is FQNEAQ (reference sequence). Trimming took off 3 bases at V and 1 base at J, with 12 bases between the two ends. This CDR3 comprises 15 residues.

The chain has TRBV4-1 and TRBJ1-1, with D tentatively TRBD1 (6 bases). Germline V CDR1 and CDR2: MGHRA, YSYEKL. V was clipped by 4 bases and J by 1 base, with 25 bases between them. This CDR3 has 19 residues. CDR3 loop: CASSPLNRLGGPGNTEAFF. In DNA form, the CDR3 reads TGCGCCAGCAGCCCCTTAAACCGCCTAGGGGGTCCGGGGAACACTGAAGCTTTCTTT.

The chain links TRBV5-6 to TRBJ2-1; D unclear. V lost 2 bases, J lost 4 bases, and 7 bases lay in between. The CDR3 has 13 amino acids. CDR1 is SGHDT and CDR2 is YYEEEE in the germline V gene. This CDR3 reads CASSLSGYNEQFF. CDR3 DNA: TGTGCCAGCAGCTTATCCGGGTACAATGAGCAGTTCTTC.

J is TRBJ1-6 and V is TRBV6-5; 8 bases are shared with TRBD1. J was trimmed by 7 bases and V by 2 bases; bases with no gene match: 4. Per the germline V gene, CDR1 is MNHEY and CDR2 is SVGAGI. The CDR3 spans 15 residues. The CDR3 loop is CASSYQQGGNSPLHF. The CDR3 coding sequence is TGTGCCAGCAGTTACCAACAGGGGGGCAATTCACCCCTCCACTTT.

The rearrangement joins TRBV7-2 to TRBJ1-2, with D perhaps TRBD1 (5 bases). The germline V and J ends were trimmed by 5 bases and 4 bases, with 14 bases remaining between them. CDR1 and CDR2 (germline): SGHTA, FQGNSA. This CDR3 is built from 14 residues. The CDR3 reads CASSPSTASYGYTF. The CDR3 coding sequence is TGTGCCAGCAGCCCATCGACAGCAAGCTATGGCTACACCTTC.

The chain links TRBV4-1 to TRBJ1-5; unclear D gene. The CDR3 contains 15 residues. The germline V gene encodes CDR1 MGHRA and CDR2 YSYEKL. V lost 4 bases and J 2 bases, leaving 12 bases between the germline ends. CDR3 sequence (DNA): TGCGCCAGCAGCCCCCAAAGCGGGGGCAATCAGCCCCAGCATTTT. Amino acid sequence: CASSPQSGGNQPQHF.

This clone was seen only a few times. The V call is TRBV5-5, the J call TRBJ1-4; tentatively, D is TRBD1 (6 bases). Per the germline V gene, CDR1 is SGHKS and CDR2 is YYEKEE (reference sequence). The CDR3 runs to 14 residues. With 4 bases removed from V and 8 bases from J, the gap between germline ends came to 15 bases. The CDR3 DNA is TGTGCCAGCAGCCGAGGGACACTGCAGGAAAAACTGTTTTTT. Translated, it gives CASSRGTLQEKLFF.

The chain has TRBV7-3 and TRBJ2-1; TRBD2 agrees at 9 bases. Per the germline V gene, CDR1 is SGHTA and CDR2 is FQGTGA. The CDR3 has 15 residues. V trimming: 4 bases; J trimming: 2 bases; junction bases outside the gene matches: 3. The CDR3 nucleotides read TGTGCCAGCAGCTATAGCGGGGGCGCCTACAATGAGCAGTTCTTC. Translated, it gives CASSYSGGAYNEQFF.

This clone turned up a few times. The chain has TRBV5-4 and TRBJ2-7; D possibly corresponds to TRBD1 (6 bases). Trimming left V 2 bases short and J 1 base short, with 10 bases between. The length of the CDR3 is 14 residues. Germline lookup yields CDR1 SGHNT and CDR2 YYREEE (reference sequence). CDR3 loop: CASSFRRGSYEQYF. As DNA, the CDR3 is TGTGCCAGCAGCTTCCGCAGGGGATCCTACGAGCAGTACTTC.

V is TRBV6-5 and J is TRBJ1-2, with a possible D match to TRBD1 (5 bases). Germline V gives CDR1 MNHEY, CDR2 SVGAGI. The CDR3 has 15 residues. Trimming pared 2 bases from V and 4 bases from J, leaving 14 bases between. The CDR3 protein is CASSYAEGLSYGYTF. The CDR3 DNA is TGTGCCAGCAGTTACGCGGAGGGACTCTCCTATGGCTACACCTTC.

This chain joins TRBV7-3 and TRBJ2-7, with D possibly TRBD1 on 6 matching bases. The CDR3 has 14 amino acids. The V gene lost 4 bases and the J gene lost 6 bases, with 16 bases spanning the gap. Germline assignment: CDR1 SGHTA and CDR2 FQGTGA. CDR3 loop: CASSSVTGIGEQYF. DNA for the CDR3: TGTGCCAGCAGCTCAGTCACAGGGATCGGCGAGCAGTACTTC.

In this sample, this clone turned up once. V gene TRBV30 combines with J gene TRBJ1-1, with D tentatively TRBD1 (6 bases). The CDR3 loop spans 14 amino acids. V was clipped by 0 bases and J by 5 bases, with 13 bases between them. Germline-derived CDR1 and CDR2 are GTSNPN and SVGIG (reference sequence). The DNA of the CDR3 is TGTGCCTGGAGTGTAGACGGGGGGCGGACTGAAGCTTTCTTT. It yields the protein CAWSVDGGRTEAFF. The entire variable domain, with the rest obtained from reference TRBV30 and TRBJ1-1, is as follows: SQTIHQWPATLVQPVGSPLSLECTVEGTSNPNLYWYRQAAGRGLQLLFYSVGIGQISSEVPQNLSASRPQDRQFILSSKKLLLSDSGFYLCAWSVDGGRTEAFFGQGTRLTVV.

The sample holds one count of this clone. J is TRBJ2-1 and V is TRBV7-2, with 7 bases fitting TRBD2. V shed 5 bases and J 7 bases; nucleotides not matched to a gene: 11. This CDR3 has 15 amino acids. Germline V gives CDR1 SGHTA, CDR2 FQGNSA. CDR3 region: CASSTTLLASNEQFF. The CDR3 DNA reads TGTGCCAGCAGCACTACGCTACTAGCGAGTAATGAGCAGTTCTTC.

The chain uses TRBV19 and TRBJ1-1; perhaps TRBD1 as D (5 bases). Germline CDR1 and CDR2: LNHDA and SQIVND (reference sequence). The CDR3 totals 16 residues. V lost 7 bases and J 0 bases, leaving 18 bases between the germline ends. CDR3 sequence: CASKDSLLKLNTEAFF. Written as DNA, the CDR3 is TGTGCCAGTAAAGACAGCCTTTTAAAACTGAACACTGAAGCTTTCTTT.

This clone showed up just once. The gene calls are TRBV7-9 and TRBJ2-1; 11 nucleotides line up with TRBD1. CDR3 length equals 15 residues. J lost 6 bases, V lost 1 base, and 2 bases had no gene match. Looked up from germline, CDR1 is SEHNR and CDR2 is FQNEAQ (reference sequence). CDR3 sequence: CASSLGDRGSNEQFF. The CDR3 DNA reads as TGTGCCAGCAGCTTAGGGGACAGGGGGTCCAATGAGCAGTTCTTC.

V gene TRBV30 combines with J gene TRBJ1-2; perhaps TRBD1 as D (6 bases). CDR1 GTSNPN and CDR2 SVGIG come from the germline V gene (reference sequence). Trimming shortened V by 5 bases and J by 4 bases, and 20 bases separated the two germline ends. CDR3 length: 15 residues. The CDR3 sequence is CAWSRHGLGAYGYTF. CDR3 nucleotides: TGTGCCTGGTCCAGACACGGGCTGGGGGCCTATGGCTACACCTTC.